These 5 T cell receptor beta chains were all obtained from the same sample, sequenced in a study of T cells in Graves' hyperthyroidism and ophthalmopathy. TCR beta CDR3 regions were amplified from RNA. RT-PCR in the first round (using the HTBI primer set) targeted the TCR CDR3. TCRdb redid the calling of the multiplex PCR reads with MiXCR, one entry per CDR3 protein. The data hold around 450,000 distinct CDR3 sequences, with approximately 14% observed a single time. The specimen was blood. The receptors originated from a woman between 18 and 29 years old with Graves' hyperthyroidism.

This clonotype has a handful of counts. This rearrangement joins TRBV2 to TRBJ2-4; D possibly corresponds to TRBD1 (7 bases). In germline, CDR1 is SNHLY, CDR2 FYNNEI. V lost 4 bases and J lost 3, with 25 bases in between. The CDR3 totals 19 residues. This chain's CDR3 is CASSVTRGAGLWGKNIQYF. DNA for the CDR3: TGTGCCAGCAGTGTCACCAGGGGGGCCGGTTTGTGGGGCAAAAACATTCAGTACTTC.

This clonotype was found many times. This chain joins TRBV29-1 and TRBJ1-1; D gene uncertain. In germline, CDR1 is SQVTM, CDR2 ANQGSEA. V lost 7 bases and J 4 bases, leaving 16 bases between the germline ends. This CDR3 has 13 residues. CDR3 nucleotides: TGCAGCGCAGGAGGGTTGATGGTCACTGAAGCTTTCTTT. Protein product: CSAGGLMVTEAFF. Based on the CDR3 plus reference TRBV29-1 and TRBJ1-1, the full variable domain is SAVISQKPSRDICQRGTSLTIQCQVDSQVTMMFWYRQQPGQSLTLIATANQGSEATYESGFVIDKFPISRPNLTFSTLTVSNMSPEDSSIYLCSAGGLMVTEAFFGQGTRLTVV.

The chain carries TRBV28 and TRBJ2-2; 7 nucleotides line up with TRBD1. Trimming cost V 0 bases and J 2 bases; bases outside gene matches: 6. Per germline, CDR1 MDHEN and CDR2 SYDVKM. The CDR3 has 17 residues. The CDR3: CASSLWWGTANTGELFF. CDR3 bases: TGTGCCAGCAGTTTATGGTGGGGGACAGCCAACACCGGGGAGCTGTTTTTT.

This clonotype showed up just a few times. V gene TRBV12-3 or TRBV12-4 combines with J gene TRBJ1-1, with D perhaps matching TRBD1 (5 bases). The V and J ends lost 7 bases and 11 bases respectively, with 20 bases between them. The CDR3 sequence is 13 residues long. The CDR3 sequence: CASTLGGGGRAFF. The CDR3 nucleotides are TGTGCCAGCACCCTCGGGGGGGGAGGGCGCGCTTTCTTT.

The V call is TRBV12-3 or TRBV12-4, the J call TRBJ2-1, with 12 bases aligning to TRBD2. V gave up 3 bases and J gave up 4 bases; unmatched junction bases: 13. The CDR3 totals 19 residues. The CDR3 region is CASSFWLAGGTLPYNEQFF. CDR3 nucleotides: TGTGCCAGCAGTTTCTGGCTAGCGGGGGGGACCCTCCCATACAATGAGCAGTTCTTC.